This TCR beta chain is drawn from a study of blood T cell repertoires in COVID-19. Whole-study context: The samples span acute and convalescent COVID-19 from the United States, Italy and Spain. T cells, B-cell-depleted T cells, or PBMCs provided the cDNA or gDNA that served as material.

V lost 5 bases to trimming and J lost 3 bases, with 14 bases between them. Germline values: CDR1 MDHEN, CDR2 SYDVKM. This CDR3 contains 14 residues. In the original processing: The authors estimated nucleated cell counts from reference gene primer amplification. Data came from immunoSEQ multiplex PCR; TCRdb stores just in-frame clones and leaves some out. V and J calls and clone size follow that table, whereas D and trimming were derived from the DNA. The table lists some 97,000 clones, about 88% of them singletons. Sample: peripheral blood. This chain uses TRBV28 with TRBJ2-7; TRBD2 is a possible D gene (5 bases). The clonotype was recovered from a man younger than 45 in a cohort sampled during active COVID-19. CDR3 amino acids: CASSVSSSYYEQYF. CDR3 nucleotides: TGTGCCAGCAGTGTATCTAGCAGCTACTACGAGCAGTACTTC.